This TCR beta chain was sequenced for a study of technical replicates of blood from a few donors. Method: immunoSEQ multiplex PCR; TCRdb's copy keeps in-frame clones and lacks some. The repertoire has 45,000 to 60,000 clones, 85% to 95% of them found once; the top ten carry about 3%. This clone was recorded once. The material sequenced was PBMCs. The receptor was isolated from a human donor in good health. Some clones in this sample may be carry-over from other donors' samples.

The CDR3 bases are TGTGCCAGCAGCCCTATAATAGCCAAAAACATTCAGTACTTC. It specifies CASSPIIAKNIQYF. The chain couples TRBV6-5 to TRBJ2-4; no reliable D call. CDR3 length: 14 residues. V shed 6 bases and J shed 0 bases, with 9 bases lying between them. Germline CDR1 and CDR2: MNHEY and SVGAGI.